This TCR beta chain appears in the sequencing data of a study of vaccination and CD4 T cells after COVID-19. Overall study: Four females and six males made up the convalescents, with two Hispanic.

The treatment denotes: approximately 9-day PBMC culture with coronavirus spike peptide pools or control peptides (ViraFEST assay). First, ViraFEST expanded antigen-specific T cells with peptide pools, and next it sequenced the TCRs. Cultured CD4+ T cell DNA was sequenced using the Oncomine TCR Beta short-read assay. TCRdb re-called the PCR reads with MiXCR, one entry per CDR3 protein. The sample lists around 11,000 distinct CDR3 sequences, about 40% occurring once. V was shortened by 0 bases and J by 7 bases, with 25 bases between the two germline ends. This CDR3 is 18 amino acids long. Germline-derived CDR1 and CDR2 are LGHNT and FRNRAP. This clonotype was seen more than once but under ten times. Its antigen is unidentified.

The chain recombines TRBV12-5 with TRBJ2-7, with D maybe TRBD2 (5 bases). The clonotype was recovered from a human donor who had recovered from COVID-19. Sequencing was performed on CD4+ T cells from blood, cultured in vitro. This CDR3 reads CASGLVLGVRTANREQYF. The CDR3 DNA sequence: TGTGCTAGTGGTTTGGTACTAGGCGTTAGGACGGCGAATAGGGAGCAGTACTTC.